This T cell receptor beta chain is drawn from a study of response to subunit inactivated influenza vaccine. TCRdb processed the RT-PCR reads anew with MiXCR; each CDR3 protein has one entry. The sample includes hundreds of thousands of distinct CDR3 sequences, about 15% of them seen just once. Concerning this clonotype: Its antigen is unidentified.

Germline loops: CDR1 LGHDT, CDR2 YNNKEL (reference sequence). With 4 bases removed from V and 3 bases from J, the gap between germline ends came to 12 bases. This CDR3 spans 14 amino acids. Broader study findings: Few new T cells, the authors suggested, are recruited by each seasonal influenza vaccination.

The starting material was PBMCs from blood, obtained 14 days before vaccination. The origin of this receptor is a man over 45 who received an inactivated influenza vaccine. The rearrangement links TRBV3-1 to TRBJ1-2, with no clear D. The CDR3: CASSPGGLDYGYTF. CDR3 in DNA: TGTGCCAGCAGCCCAGGCGGCCTCGACTATGGCTACACCTTC.